This record covers a single T cell receptor (beta chain). Its antigen is still unknown. The sample comes from a study of radiotherapy plus CTLA-4 blockade in lung cancer. About the research overall: Objective responses arose in roughly 18% of patients, and 31% experienced disease control.

Trimming removed 4 bases at V and 2 bases at J, with 5 bases between. The CDR3 is made up of 13 amino acids. Germline V gene sequence: CDR1 MNHNS, CDR2 SASEGT. The assay was immunoSEQ multiplex PCR, and TCRdb's table has in-frame clones only and misses some. Of roughly 3,000 clones listed, around 80% are singletons. Points from the study as a whole: Best predicting response, reportedly, were early blood T cell clone dynamics, with interferon-beta. Radiotherapy with ipilimumab was followed by blood expansion of tumor-derived clones.

This clonotype was sampled from a human donor with non-small cell lung cancer that progressed on radiotherapy plus ipilimumab. The starting material was tumor tissue, obtained from a patient treated with radiotherapy plus ipilimumab. V usage is TRBV6-1 and J usage is TRBJ2-2; D is undetermined. This chain's CDR3 is CASSGINTGELFF. The CDR3 DNA is TGTGCCAGCAGTGGTATAAACACCGGGGAGCTGTTTTTT.